The clone carrying this T cell receptor (beta chain) occurred a few times. These data are taken from a study of molecular identifiers for immune sequencing clone quantification. The germline CDR1 and CDR2 sequences are MDHEN and SYDVKM. The CDR3 covers 19 residues. The ends lost 2 bases at V and 4 bases at J; junction bases unmatched: 11. TCRdb redid the calling of the PCR reads with MiXCR, one entry per CDR3 protein. The sample shows around 480,000 distinct CDR3 sequences, about 21% of them seen only once. The sequencing input was naive CD8+ T cells from blood, with Jurkat cell RNA spiked in. This sample's subset: FACS-sorted CD8+CD4-CCR7+CD45RA+ naive T cells. V usage is TRBV28 and J usage is TRBJ2-3, with 14 positions matching TRBD2. This TCR was recovered from a human donor in good health. Some libraries in this study had Jurkat cell RNA spiked in. For the CDR3, the DNA is TGTGCCAGCAGTTTACCTACTGAGGGACTAGCGGGAGTAGCAGATACGCAGTATTTT. Protein product: CASSLPTEGLAGVADTQYF.